This T cell receptor (beta chain) was sequenced in a study of CD8 T cells in Susac syndrome. An amount of RNA that ranged from roughly 0.5 to 1 ug was reverse transcribed with random hexamers. TCRdb recomputed calls from the immunoSEQ multiplex PCR reads with MiXCR, one row per CDR3 protein. Among about 200,000 distinct CDR3 sequences, under 97% were seen once, and the ten largest hold approximately 0.1%. Looked up from germline, CDR1 is SGHAT and CDR2 is FQNNGV. The CDR3 contains 14 residues. Trimming removed 1 base from V and 6 bases from J, with 13 bases in between. This TCR was sampled from a human donor with multiple sclerosis. The chain employs TRBV11-2 and TRBJ2-7, with D possibly TRBD2 on 5 matching bases. Sequenced material: CD4+ T cells from PBMCs. DNA for the CDR3: TGTGCCAGCAGCTTAGGGCAGCGGTTTGGCGAGCAGTACTTC. Its protein is CASSLGQRFGEQYF.